The source of this TCR beta chain is a study of T cells expressing NK-cell markers. On the study more broadly: With respect to HCMV, seven of the eight sequenced donors were seropositive, and one was seronegative.

Whole-study results and caveats: These same clonotypes (in several donors) also led the CD3+CD56-NKG2C+ fraction. For roughly 6 donors, the dominant NKG2C+ clonotypes made up about 1.0-7.5% of their CD8+ T cells.

This CDR3 region has 16 residues. In regard to this clonotype: Its antigen is not identified.

TCR beta cDNA was generated via 5'RACE template switching incorporating UMIs. TCRdb re-analyzed the 5' RACE reads; it lists each CDR3 protein once, without DNA. Found here are under 500,000 distinct CDR3 sequences; the top ten clones hold roughly 7.2%. The chain links TRBV12-1 to TRBJ2-1; the D gene TCRdb calls, TRBD2, cannot be checked with no DNA. TRBV12-1 is assigned pseudogene status. The sequencing sample was made of blood T cells: a sorted CD56 or NKG2C T cell subset, CD4+ or CD8+ T cells, or bulk PBMC T cells (not recorded which). The TCR sequence derives from a woman between 18 and 69 years old in good health. The CDR3 protein is CASSPLAGPHYNEQFF.